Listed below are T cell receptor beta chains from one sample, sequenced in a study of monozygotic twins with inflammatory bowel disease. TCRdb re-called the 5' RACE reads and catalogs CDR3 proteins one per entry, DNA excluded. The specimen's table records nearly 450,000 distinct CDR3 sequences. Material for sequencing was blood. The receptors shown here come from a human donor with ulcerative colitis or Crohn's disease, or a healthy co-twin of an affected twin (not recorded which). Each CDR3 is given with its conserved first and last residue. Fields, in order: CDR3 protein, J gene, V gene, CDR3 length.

cdr3_aa: CASSWGQVTNTGELFF
j_call: TRBJ2-2
v_call: TRBV5-6
cdr3_length: 16

cdr3_aa: CSARGSSGGLYNEQFF
j_call: TRBJ2-1
v_call: TRBV20-1
cdr3_length: 16

cdr3_aa: CASGLSAGVATEAFF
j_call: TRBJ1-1
v_call: TRBV5-1
cdr3_length: 15

cdr3_aa: CASSLWGSGSAETQYF
j_call: TRBJ2-5
v_call: TRBV7-9
cdr3_length: 16

cdr3_aa: CASSLEDDNSPLHF
j_call: TRBJ1-6
v_call: TRBV5-1
cdr3_length: 14

cdr3_aa: CAWSVIQGPHETQYF
j_call: TRBJ2-5
v_call: TRBV30
cdr3_length: 15

cdr3_aa: CASSQGPLAAYNEQFF
j_call: TRBJ2-1
v_call: TRBV4-2
cdr3_length: 16

cdr3_aa: CASSLDGNSYEQYF
j_call: TRBJ2-7
v_call: TRBV5-1
cdr3_length: 14

cdr3_aa: CASTAGNTIYF
j_call: TRBJ1-3
v_call: TRBV28
cdr3_length: 11

cdr3_aa: CASSQEGLDRQGDNTIYF
j_call: TRBJ1-3
v_call: TRBV4-2
cdr3_length: 18

cdr3_aa: CASSQDPSATVRHEQYF
j_call: TRBJ2-7
v_call: TRBV14
cdr3_length: 17

cdr3_aa: CSARDRTGSSYYGYTF
j_call: TRBJ1-2
v_call: TRBV20-1
cdr3_length: 16

cdr3_aa: CASGEGLAKNIQYF
j_call: TRBJ2-4
v_call: TRBV5-1
cdr3_length: 14

cdr3_aa: CASSFEAGNNEQYF
j_call: TRBJ2-7
v_call: TRBV5-1
cdr3_length: 14

cdr3_aa: CASSTRHLQETQYF
j_call: TRBJ2-5
v_call: TRBV28
cdr3_length: 14

cdr3_aa: CASRPQGASGELFF
j_call: TRBJ2-2
v_call: TRBV7-2
cdr3_length: 14

cdr3_aa: CASSSSNTGTDTQYF
j_call: TRBJ2-3
v_call: TRBV5-1
cdr3_length: 15

cdr3_aa: CASIGGNTEAFF
j_call: TRBJ1-1
v_call: TRBV12-3/TRBV12-4
cdr3_length: 12

cdr3_aa: CASRLGASTNNEQFF
j_call: TRBJ2-1
v_call: TRBV11-2
cdr3_length: 15

cdr3_aa: CASSSTPGTGEAQYF
j_call: TRBJ2-5
v_call: TRBV6-2/TRBV6-3
cdr3_length: 15

cdr3_aa: CASSVSGTGYEQYF
j_call: TRBJ2-7
v_call: TRBV7-9
cdr3_length: 14

cdr3_aa: CASSLTAGRASGSVDTQYF
j_call: TRBJ2-3
v_call: TRBV4-3
cdr3_length: 19

cdr3_aa: CASGLTAGGPDTQYF
j_call: TRBJ2-3
v_call: TRBV12-5
cdr3_length: 15

cdr3_aa: CASSPHGRGGTGELFF
j_call: TRBJ2-2
v_call: TRBV28
cdr3_length: 16

cdr3_aa: CASSLWSGRVF
j_call: TRBJ1-1
v_call: TRBV12-3/TRBV12-4
cdr3_length: 11

cdr3_aa: CAISESRGLASYEQYF
j_call: TRBJ2-7
v_call: TRBV10-3
cdr3_length: 16

cdr3_aa: CASRSSTNEKLFF
j_call: TRBJ1-4
v_call: TRBV19
cdr3_length: 13

cdr3_aa: CSARGSGVETQYF
j_call: TRBJ2-5
v_call: TRBV20-1
cdr3_length: 13

cdr3_aa: CASSSAGTSGSQYF
j_call: TRBJ2-5
v_call: TRBV7-6
cdr3_length: 14

cdr3_aa: CSVRTSGSYEQYF
j_call: TRBJ2-7
v_call: TRBV29-1
cdr3_length: 13

cdr3_aa: CASSLARGQYNEQFF
j_call: TRBJ2-1
v_call: TRBV7-2
cdr3_length: 15

cdr3_aa: CASSQDLALGEQYF
j_call: TRBJ2-7
v_call: TRBV3-1
cdr3_length: 14

cdr3_aa: CASSLYPGGGEKLFF
j_call: TRBJ1-4
v_call: TRBV5-5
cdr3_length: 15